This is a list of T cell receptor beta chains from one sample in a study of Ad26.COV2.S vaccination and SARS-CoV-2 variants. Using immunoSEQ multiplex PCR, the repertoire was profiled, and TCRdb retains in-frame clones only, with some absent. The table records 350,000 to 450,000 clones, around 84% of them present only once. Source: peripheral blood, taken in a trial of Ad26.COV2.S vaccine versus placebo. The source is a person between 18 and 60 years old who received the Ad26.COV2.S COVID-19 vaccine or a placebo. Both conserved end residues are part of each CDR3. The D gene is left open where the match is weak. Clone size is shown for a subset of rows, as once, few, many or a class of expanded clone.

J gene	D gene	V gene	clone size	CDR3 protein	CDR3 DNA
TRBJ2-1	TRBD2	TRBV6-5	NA	CASSYGLGRGWEQFF	TGTGCCAGCAGTTACGGACTAGGCCGGGGGTGGGAACAGTTCTTC
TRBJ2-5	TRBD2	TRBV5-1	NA	CASSSGLAGGTLQETQYF	TGCGCCAGCAGCTCCGGACTAGCGGGGGGAACACTCCAAGAGACCCAGTACTTC
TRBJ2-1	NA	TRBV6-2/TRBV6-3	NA	CASSIRNQMEQFF	TGTGCCAGCAGTATCCGGAACCAGATGGAGCAGTTCTTC
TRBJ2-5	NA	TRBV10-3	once	CAISLELGYSVETQYF	TGTGCCATCAGCCTCGAGTTGGGGTATTCGGTTGAGACCCAGTACTTC
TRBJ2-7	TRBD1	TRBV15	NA	CATSRGWTGDEQYF	TGTGCCACCAGCAGAGGTTGGACAGGGGACGAGCAGTACTTC
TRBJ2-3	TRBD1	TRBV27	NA	CASRKGQGGTQYF	TGTGCCAGCAGGAAAGGACAGGGAGGAACGCAGTATTTT
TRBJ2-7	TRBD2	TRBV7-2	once	CASSSLAGVGEQYF	TGTGCCAGCAGCTCCCTAGCGGGAGTGGGAGAGCAGTACTTC
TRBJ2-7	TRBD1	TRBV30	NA	CAWSKGTGRGDEQYF	TGTGCCTGGAGTAAAGGGACAGGCCGCGGGGACGAGCAGTACTTC
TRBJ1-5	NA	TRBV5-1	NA	CASSLGTAAHQPQHF	TGCGCCAGCAGCTTGGGGACAGCTGCACATCAGCCCCAGCATTTT
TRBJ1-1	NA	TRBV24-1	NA	CATSDLAGDTEAFF	TGTGCCACCAGTGATTTGGCGGGGGACACTGAAGCTTTCTTT
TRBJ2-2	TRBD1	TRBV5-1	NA	CASSQDRPHTGELFF	TGCGCCAGCAGTCAGGACAGGCCACACACCGGGGAGCTGTTTTTT
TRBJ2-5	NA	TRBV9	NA	CASRRTGQETQYF	TGTGCCAGCAGGAGGACGGGACAAGAGACCCAGTACTTC
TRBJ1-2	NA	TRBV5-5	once	CASSLVVRDVYGYTF	TGTGCCAGCAGCTTGGTTGTCAGGGACGTCTATGGCTACACCTTC
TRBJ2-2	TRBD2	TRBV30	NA	CAWSYGLAGNTGELFF	TGTGCCTGGAGTTATGGACTAGCGGGGAACACCGGGGAGCTGTTTTTT
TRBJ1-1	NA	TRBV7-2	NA	CASSWAITGNTEAFF	TGTGCCAGCAGCTGGGCAATTACCGGCAACACTGAAGCTTTCTTT
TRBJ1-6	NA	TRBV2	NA	CASSVGEGWVGSPLHF	TGTGCCAGCAGTGTCGGGGAGGGGTGGGTCGGATCACCCCTCCACTTT
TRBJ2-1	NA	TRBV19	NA	CASSTRGAVSYNEQFF	TGTGCCAGTAGTACCCGGGGAGCGGTGTCCTACAATGAGCAGTTCTTC
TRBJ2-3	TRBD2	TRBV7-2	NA	CASSTASGALLMSDTQYF	TGTGCCAGCAGCACAGCTAGCGGGGCCCTTTTGATGTCAGATACGCAGTATTTT
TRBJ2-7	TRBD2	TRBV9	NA	CASSGGLAGAEQYF	TGTGCCAGCAGCGGGGGACTAGCGGGAGCCGAGCAGTACTTC
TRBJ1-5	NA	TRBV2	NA	CASSEFGRGNQPQHF	TGTGCCAGCAGTGAATTTGGCAGGGGCAATCAGCCCCAGCATTTT
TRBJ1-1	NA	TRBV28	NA	CASSLLRQTTEAFF	TGTGCCAGCAGTCTCCTCCGACAGACCACTGAAGCTTTCTTT
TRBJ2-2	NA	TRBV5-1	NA	CASSWDTDRDTGELFF	TGCGCCAGCAGTTGGGACACCGATCGCGACACCGGGGAGCTGTTTTTT
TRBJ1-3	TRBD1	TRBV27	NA	CASSFSRQGNGNTIYF	TGTGCCAGCAGTTTTTCCCGACAGGGTAACGGAAACACCATATATTTT
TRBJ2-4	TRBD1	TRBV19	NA	CASSATGEPKNIQYF	TGTGCCAGTAGTGCCACAGGGGAGCCCAAAAACATTCAGTACTTC
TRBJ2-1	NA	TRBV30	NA	CAWMRPSSYNEQFF	TGTGCCTGGATGCGCCCATCGTCCTACAATGAGCAGTTCTTC
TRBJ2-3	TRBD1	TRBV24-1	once	CATSDFRAGGLDTQYF	TGTGCCACCAGTGATTTTCGGGCAGGGGGCCTGGATACGCAGTATTTT
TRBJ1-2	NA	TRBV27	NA	CASRSYRRSYGYTF	TGTGCCAGCCGCTCGTACAGGAGGTCATATGGCTACACCTTC
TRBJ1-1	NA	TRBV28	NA	CASSSSGFQDRNTEAFF	TGTGCCAGCAGTTCCTCAGGATTTCAGGACAGGAACACTGAAGCTTTCTTT
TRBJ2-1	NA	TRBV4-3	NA	CASSPRDSPYNEQFF	TGCGCCAGCAGCCCCAGGGACTCCCCCTACAATGAGCAGTTCTTC
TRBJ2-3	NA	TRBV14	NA	CASSLHRGGTDTQYF	TGTGCCAGCAGCCTTCACAGGGGGGGGACAGATACGCAGTATTTT
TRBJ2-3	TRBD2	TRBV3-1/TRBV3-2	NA	CASSQVGGNTDTQYF	TGTGCCAGCAGCCAAGTCGGGGGGAACACAGATACGCAGTATTTT
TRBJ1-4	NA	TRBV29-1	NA	CSVGTTNEKLFF	TGCAGCGTTGGCACAACTAATGAAAAACTGTTTTTT
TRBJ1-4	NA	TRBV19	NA	CASSRSWGRGSYEKLFF	TGTGCCAGTAGTCGCTCGTGGGGCAGGGGCTCCTATGAAAAACTGTTTTTT
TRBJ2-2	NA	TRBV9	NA	CASSVVSRSNTGELFF	TGTGCCAGCAGCGTAGTTTCTAGGTCCAACACCGGGGAGCTGTTTTTT
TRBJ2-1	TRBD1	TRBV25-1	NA	CASSDDRGVYNEQFF	TGTGCCAGCAGTGATGACAGGGGGGTCTACAATGAGCAGTTCTTC
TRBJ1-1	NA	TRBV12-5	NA	CASGLENTEAFF	TGTGCTAGTGGTCTCGAGAACACTGAAGCTTTCTTT
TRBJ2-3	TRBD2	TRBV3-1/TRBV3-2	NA	CASILAGGPPTDTQYF	TGTGCCAGTATATTAGCGGGAGGGCCTCCCACAGATACGCAGTATTTT
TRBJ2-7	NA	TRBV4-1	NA	CASSQRRGGAYEQYF	TGCGCCAGCAGCCAGAGGAGAGGGGGTGCCTACGAGCAGTACTTC
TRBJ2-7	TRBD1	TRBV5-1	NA	CASSPGTGTGPNEQYF	TGCGCCAGCAGCCCCGGGACCGGGACAGGGCCCAACGAGCAGTACTTC
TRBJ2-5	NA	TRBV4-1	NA	CASSYQGAQETQYF	TGCGCCAGCAGCTATCAGGGTGCACAAGAGACCCAGTACTTC
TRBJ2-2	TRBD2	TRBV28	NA	CASSIQLASQPLGELFF	TGTGCCAGCAGTATCCAACTAGCGTCCCAACCCTTGGGGGAGCTGTTTTTT
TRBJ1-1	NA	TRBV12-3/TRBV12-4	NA	CASSFDRDKEAFF	TGTGCCAGCAGTTTTGATAGGGACAAGGAAGCTTTCTTT
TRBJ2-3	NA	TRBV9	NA	CASSVAAPSTDTQYF	TGTGCCAGCAGCGTAGCAGCTCCTAGCACAGATACGCAGTATTTT
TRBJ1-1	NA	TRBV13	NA	CASSSGRRGTEAFF	TGTGCCAGCAGCTCAGGGAGACGGGGGACTGAAGCTTTCTTT
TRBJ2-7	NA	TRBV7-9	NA	CASSQWGGAPYEQYF	TGTGCCAGCAGCCAATGGGGGGGGGCCCCCTACGAGCAGTACTTC
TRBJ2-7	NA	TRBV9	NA	CASSVGVLPSYEQYF	TGTGCCAGCAGCGTGGGAGTCCTCCCCTCCTACGAGCAGTACTTC
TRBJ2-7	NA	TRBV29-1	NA	CSAALGAEQYF	TGCAGCGCCGCCCTAGGAGCGGAGCAGTACTTC
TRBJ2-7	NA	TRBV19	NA	CASSKGRDLIEQYF	TGTGCCAGTAGTAAGGGCAGGGACCTCATCGAGCAGTACTTC
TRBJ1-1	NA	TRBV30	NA	CAWSLGRGSEAFF	TGTGCCTGGAGTCTGGGGCGCGGGAGTGAAGCTTTCTTT